This T cell receptor beta chain was captured by sequencing in a study of CD8 T cells in ankylosing spondylitis. MiXCR, run by TCRdb on the 5' RACE reads, gives a single entry per CDR3 protein. Of approximately 60,000 distinct CDR3 sequences listed, roughly 6.2% are singletons. This clonotype was found many times. Its antigen is unknown. The study's findings and limits: Disease-linked clones were found to be CD8+ and relatively rare in peripheral blood.

The CDR3 runs 17 residues. V dropped 4 bases and J dropped 4; count of bases not matched to a gene: 10. Germline CDR1 reads LGHNA; CDR2 reads YNFKEQ. Sequencing was performed on synovial fluid, either unsorted or a sorted T cell fraction (not recorded which). The V gene is TRBV4-2, the J gene TRBJ2-1; 10 bases are a match to TRBD1. The receptor comes from a male donor with ankylosing spondylitis. CDR3 region: CASSLRQGTGEYNEQFF. The CDR3 bases are TGTGCCAGCAGCCTGAGGCAGGGGACAGGGGAGTACAATGAGCAGTTCTTC.